This T cell receptor beta chain was recorded in a study of blood T cell repertoires in COVID-19. Whole-study context: Spain, Italy and the United States supplied samples that represented acute and convalescent COVID-19. From T cells, B-cell-depleted T cells, or PBMCs came the material, which was cDNA or gDNA.

Germline loops: CDR1 KGHDR, CDR2 SFDVKD. V gave up 3 bases and J gave up 5 bases; unmatched junction bases: 8. There are 16 residues in the CDR3. Original processing notes: Reference gene primer amplification yielded estimated nucleated cell counts. Sequenced by immunoSEQ multiplex PCR; TCRdb stores in-frame clones only, minus some. For V, J and clone size, that table is used; D and trimming come from the DNA. Of a few hundred thousand clones in the sample, about 88% were seen once. The chain uses TRBV24-1 and TRBJ2-2; TRBD1 matches at 7 bases. The sequence was collected from a man younger than 35 with active or convalescent COVID-19. What was sequenced was peripheral blood. This chain's CDR3 is CATSDRQGEKTGELFF. The CDR3 DNA reads as TGTGCCACCAGTGATCGACAGGGTGAAAAAACCGGGGAGCTGTTTTTT.